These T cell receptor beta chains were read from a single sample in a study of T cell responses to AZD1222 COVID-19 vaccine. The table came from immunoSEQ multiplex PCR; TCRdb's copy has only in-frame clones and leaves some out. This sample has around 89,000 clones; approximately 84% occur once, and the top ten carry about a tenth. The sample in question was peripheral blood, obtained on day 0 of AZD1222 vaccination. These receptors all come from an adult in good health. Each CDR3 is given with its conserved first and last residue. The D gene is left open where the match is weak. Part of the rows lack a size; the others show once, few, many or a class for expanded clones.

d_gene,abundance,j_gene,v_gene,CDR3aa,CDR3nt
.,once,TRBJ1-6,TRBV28,CASSLPRGQGNNSPLHF,TGTGCCAGCAGTTTACCCCGGGGGCAGGGAAATAATTCACCCCTCCACTTT
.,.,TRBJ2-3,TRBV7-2,CASSLGGAGGDTQYF,TGTGCCAGCAGCTTAGGCGGGGCCGGCGGAGATACGCAGTATTTT
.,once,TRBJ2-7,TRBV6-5,CASSYTVSSSYEQYF,TGTGCCAGCAGTTACACTGTGTCGAGCTCCTACGAGCAGTACTTC
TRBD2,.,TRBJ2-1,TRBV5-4,CASSDGLAPMDNEQFF,TGTGCCAGCAGCGACGGACTAGCTCCAATGGACAATGAGCAGTTCTTC
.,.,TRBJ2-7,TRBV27,CASSLSRDYEQYF,TGTGCCAGCAGTTTGAGCAGGGACTACGAGCAGTACTTC
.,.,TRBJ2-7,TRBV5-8,CASSLPNYEQYF,TGTGCCAGCAGCCTTCCCAACTACGAGCAGTACTTC
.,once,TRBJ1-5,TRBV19,CASSTARNSNQPQHF,TGTGCCAGTAGTACTGCCAGAAATAGCAATCAGCCCCAGCATTTT
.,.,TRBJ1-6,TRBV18,CASSLVAGGDNSPLHF,TGTGCCAGCTCCCTTGTAGCGGGGGGCGATAATTCACCCCTCCACTTT
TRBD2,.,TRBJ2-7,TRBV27,CASSASLAGASYEQYF,TGTGCCAGCAGTGCCTCTTTAGCGGGGGCTTCCTACGAGCAGTACTTC
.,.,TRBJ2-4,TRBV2,CASSDNIQYF,TGTGCCAGCAGTGACAACATTCAGTACTTC